One and the same sample provided the 3 T cell receptor beta chains below, sequenced in a study of T cell repertoires in cytomegalovirus infection. TCRdb reprocessed the reads via MiXCR and lists one record per CDR3 protein. The sample holds approximately 1,000,000 distinct CDR3 sequences; roughly 30% are singletons and the top ten take over 12%. These receptors lack a known antigen. Sequencing used cultured CD8+ T cells from PBMCs, obtained from culture after CMV antigen stimulation. Receptors originate from a human donor in good health (CMV status not recorded). Some clones in this sample may be carry-over from other donors' samples.

The rearrangement links TRBV27 to TRBJ2-2; D tentatively fits TRBD1 or TRBD2 (5 bases each). Germline loops: CDR1 MNHEY, CDR2 SMNVEV (reference sequence). The V and J ends lost 3 bases and 7 bases respectively, with 15 bases between them. The CDR3 runs to 15 residues. This CDR3 reads CASSFFYGDHGELFF. In nucleotides, the CDR3 is TGTGCCAGCAGTTTCTTTTATGGGGACCACGGGGAGCTGTTTTTT.

In this sample, this clonotype turned up a few times. V and J are TRBV19 and TRBJ1-2, with TRBD1 matching 9 bases. J gave up 1 base and V 7 bases, and 10 bases lay outside the gene matches. The CDR3 length is 16 residues. Germline CDR1 LNHDA, CDR2 SQIVND (reference sequence). CDR3 bases: TGTGCCAGTACCTGGGGACAGGGAACTTATAACTATGGCTACACCTTC. Protein product: CASTWGQGTYNYGYTF.

The chain has TRBV29-1 and TRBJ2-5; D uncertain. The CDR3 runs 14 residues. Germline V CDR1 and CDR2: SQVTM, ANQGSEA. V shed 0 bases and J shed 0 bases, with 8 bases lying between them. The CDR3 sequence: CSVEDAAYQETQYF. CDR3 bases: TGCAGCGTTGAAGATGCAGCGTACCAAGAGACCCAGTACTTC.